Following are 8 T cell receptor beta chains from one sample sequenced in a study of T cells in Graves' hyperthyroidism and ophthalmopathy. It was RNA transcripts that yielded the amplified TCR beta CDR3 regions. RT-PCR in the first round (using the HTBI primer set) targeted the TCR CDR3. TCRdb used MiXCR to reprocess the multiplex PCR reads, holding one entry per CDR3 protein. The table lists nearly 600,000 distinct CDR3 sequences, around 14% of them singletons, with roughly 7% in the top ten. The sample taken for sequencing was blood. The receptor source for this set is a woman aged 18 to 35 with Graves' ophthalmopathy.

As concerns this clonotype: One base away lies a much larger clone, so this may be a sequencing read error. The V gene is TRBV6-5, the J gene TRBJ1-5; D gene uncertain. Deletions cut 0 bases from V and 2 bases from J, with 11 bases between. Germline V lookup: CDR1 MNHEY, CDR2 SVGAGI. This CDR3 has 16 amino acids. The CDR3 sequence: CASSYSSRAGNQPQHF. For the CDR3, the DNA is TGTGCCAGCAGTTACTCATCCCGGGCGGGCAATCAGCCCCAGCATTTT.

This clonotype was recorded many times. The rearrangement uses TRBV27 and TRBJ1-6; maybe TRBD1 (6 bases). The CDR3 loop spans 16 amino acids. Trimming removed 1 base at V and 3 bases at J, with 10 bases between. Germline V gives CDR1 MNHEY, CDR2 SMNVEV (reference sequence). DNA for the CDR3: TGTGCCAGCAGTTTATATGGGGGCTACTATAATTCACCCCTCCACTTT. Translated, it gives CASSLYGGYYNSPLHF.

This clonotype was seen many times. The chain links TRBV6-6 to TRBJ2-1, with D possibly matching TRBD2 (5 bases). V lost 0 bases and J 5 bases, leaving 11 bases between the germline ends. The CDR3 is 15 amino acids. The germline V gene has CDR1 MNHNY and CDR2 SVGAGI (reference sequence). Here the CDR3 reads CASSYSWRANNEQFF. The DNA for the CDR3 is TGTGCCAGCAGTTACTCGTGGCGGGCTAACAATGAGCAGTTCTTC.

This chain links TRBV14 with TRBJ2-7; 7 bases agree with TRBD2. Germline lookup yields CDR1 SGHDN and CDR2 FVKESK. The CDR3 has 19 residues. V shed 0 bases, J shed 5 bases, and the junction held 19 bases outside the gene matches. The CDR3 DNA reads TGTGCCAGCAGCCAAGAGGCATCGTCGGGCGGGAGAATTGTGGACGAGCAGTACTTC. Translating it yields CASSQEASSGGRIVDEQYF.

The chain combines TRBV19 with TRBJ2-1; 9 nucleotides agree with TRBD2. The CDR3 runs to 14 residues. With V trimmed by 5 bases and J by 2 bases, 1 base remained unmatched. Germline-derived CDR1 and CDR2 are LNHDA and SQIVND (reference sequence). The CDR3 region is CASSSSGAYNEQFF. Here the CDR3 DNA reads TGTGCCAGTAGTTCTAGCGGGGCCTACAATGAGCAGTTCTTC.

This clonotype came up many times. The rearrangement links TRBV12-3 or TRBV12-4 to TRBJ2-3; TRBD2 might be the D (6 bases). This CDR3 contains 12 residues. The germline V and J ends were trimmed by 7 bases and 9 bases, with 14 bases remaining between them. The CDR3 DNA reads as TGTGCCAGCACCGCCCTAGCGACAACGCAGTATTTT. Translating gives CASTALATTQYF.

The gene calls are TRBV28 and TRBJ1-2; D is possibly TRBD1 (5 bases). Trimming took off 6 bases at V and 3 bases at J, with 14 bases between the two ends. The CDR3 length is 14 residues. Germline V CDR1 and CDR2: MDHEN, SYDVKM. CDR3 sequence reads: CASSQPPGDYGYTF. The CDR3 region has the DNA TGTGCCAGCAGCCAGCCACCGGGGGACTATGGCTACACCTTC.

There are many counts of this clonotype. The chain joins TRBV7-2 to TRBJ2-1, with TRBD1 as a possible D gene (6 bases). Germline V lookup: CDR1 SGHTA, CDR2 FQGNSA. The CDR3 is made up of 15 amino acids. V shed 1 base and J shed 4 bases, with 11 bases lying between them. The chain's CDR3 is CASSLVGGRYNEQFF. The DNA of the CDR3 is TGTGCCAGCAGCTTAGTAGGGGGAAGGTACAATGAGCAGTTCTTC.